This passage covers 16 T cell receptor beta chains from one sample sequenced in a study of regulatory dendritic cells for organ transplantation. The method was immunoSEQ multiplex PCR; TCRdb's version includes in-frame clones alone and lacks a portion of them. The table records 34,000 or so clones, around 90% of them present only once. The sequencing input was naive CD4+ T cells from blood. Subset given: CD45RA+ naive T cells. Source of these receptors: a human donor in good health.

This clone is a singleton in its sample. The CDR3 DNA reads TGTGCCAGCAGCTTTTACCCTGGAAACACCATATATTTT. Translation: CASSFYPGNTIYF. The chain recombines TRBV28 with TRBJ1-3; D remains unclear. V shed 6 bases and J shed 2 bases, with 8 bases lying between them. The CDR3 runs 13 residues. Per the germline V gene, CDR1 is MDHEN and CDR2 is SYDVKM.

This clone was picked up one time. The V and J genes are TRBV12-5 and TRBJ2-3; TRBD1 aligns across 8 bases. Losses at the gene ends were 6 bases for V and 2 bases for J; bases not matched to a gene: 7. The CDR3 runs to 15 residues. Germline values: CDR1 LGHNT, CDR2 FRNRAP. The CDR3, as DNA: TGTGCTAGTGGCGCCGGACAGGGTTACACAGATACGCAGTATTTT. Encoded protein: CASGAGQGYTDTQYF.

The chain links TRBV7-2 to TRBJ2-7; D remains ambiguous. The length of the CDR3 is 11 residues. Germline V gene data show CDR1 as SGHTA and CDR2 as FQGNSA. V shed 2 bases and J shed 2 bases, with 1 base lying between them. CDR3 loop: CASSLTYEQYF. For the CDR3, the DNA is TGTGCCAGCAGCTTAACCTACGAGCAGTACTTC. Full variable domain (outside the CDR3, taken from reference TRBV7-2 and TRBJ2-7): GAGVSQSPSNKVTEKGKDVELRCDPISGHTALYWYRQSLGQGLEFLIYFQGNSAPDKSGLPSDRFSAERTGGSVSTLTIQRTQQEDSAVYLCASSLTYEQYFGPGTRLTVT.

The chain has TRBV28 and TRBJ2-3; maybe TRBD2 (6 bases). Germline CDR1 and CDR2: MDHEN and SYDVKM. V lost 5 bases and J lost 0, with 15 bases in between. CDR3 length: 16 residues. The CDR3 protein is CASSTRRGASTDTQYF. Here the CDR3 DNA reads TGTGCCAGCAGTACCCGGAGGGGCGCCAGCACAGATACGCAGTATTTT.

The CDR3 DNA reads as TGTGCCAGCAGCGTAAGGGCGGGGGGGACAGATACGCAGTATTTT. It specifies CASSVRAGGTDTQYF. V usage is TRBV9 and J usage is TRBJ2-3; TRBD2 matches at 9 bases. Per germline, CDR1 SGDLS and CDR2 YYNGEE. This CDR3 spans 15 amino acids. Trimming took 1 base from V and 3 from J; bases not matched to a gene: 3. Together with reference TRBV9 and TRBJ2-3, the CDR3 gives the full variable domain: DSGVTQTPKHLITATGQRVTLRCSPRSGDLSVYWYQQSLDQGLQFLIQYYNGEERAKGNILERFSAQQFPDLHSELNLSSLELGDSALYFCASSVRAGGTDTQYFGPGTRLTVL.

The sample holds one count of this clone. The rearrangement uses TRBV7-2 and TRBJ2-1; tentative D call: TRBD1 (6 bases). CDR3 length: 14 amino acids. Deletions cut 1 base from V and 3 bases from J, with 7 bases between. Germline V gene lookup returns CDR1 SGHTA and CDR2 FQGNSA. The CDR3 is CASSLGGLYNEQFF. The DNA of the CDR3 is TGTGCCAGCAGCTTAGGGGGGCTCTACAATGAGCAGTTCTTC.

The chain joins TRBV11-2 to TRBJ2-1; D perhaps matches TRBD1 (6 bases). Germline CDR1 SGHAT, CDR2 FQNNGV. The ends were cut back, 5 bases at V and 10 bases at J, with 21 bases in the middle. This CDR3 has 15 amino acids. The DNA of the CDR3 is TGTGCCAGCAGCCTTAGCTCAGGGGCGGAGATGGAGCAGTTCTTC. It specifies CASSLSSGAEMEQFF.

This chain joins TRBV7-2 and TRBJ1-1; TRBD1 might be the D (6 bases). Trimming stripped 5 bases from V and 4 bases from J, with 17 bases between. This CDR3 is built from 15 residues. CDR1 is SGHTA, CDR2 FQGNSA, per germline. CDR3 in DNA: TGTGCCAGCAGCGCCCAGCACAGAGGGGGCACTGAAGCTTTCTTT. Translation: CASSAQHRGGTEAFF.

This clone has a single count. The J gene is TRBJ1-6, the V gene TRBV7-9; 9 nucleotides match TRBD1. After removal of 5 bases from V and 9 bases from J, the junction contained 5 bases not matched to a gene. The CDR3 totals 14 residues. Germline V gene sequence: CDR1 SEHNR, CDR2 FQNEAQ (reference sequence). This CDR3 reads CASSRDRVRSPLHF. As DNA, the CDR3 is TGTGCCAGCAGCCGGGACAGGGTGCGTTCACCCCTCCACTTT.

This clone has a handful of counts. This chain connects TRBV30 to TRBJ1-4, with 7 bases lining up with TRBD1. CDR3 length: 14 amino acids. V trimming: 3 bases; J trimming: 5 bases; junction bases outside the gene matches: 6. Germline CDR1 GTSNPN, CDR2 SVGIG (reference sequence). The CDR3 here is CAWRGDSSNEKLFF. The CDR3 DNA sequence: TGTGCCTGGAGGGGGGACAGCTCAAATGAAAAACTGTTTTTT.

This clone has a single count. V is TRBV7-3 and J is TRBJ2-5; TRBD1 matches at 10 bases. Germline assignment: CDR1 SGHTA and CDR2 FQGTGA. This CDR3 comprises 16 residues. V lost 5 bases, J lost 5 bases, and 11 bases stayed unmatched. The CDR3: CASSPQGTGDGETQYF. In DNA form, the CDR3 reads TGTGCCAGCAGCCCTCAAGGGACAGGGGATGGGGAGACCCAGTACTTC.

Here the CDR3 DNA reads TGTGCCAGCTTCGGCAGGGAACGCACCGGGGAGCTGTTTTTT. Amino acid sequence: CASFGRERTGELFF. The chain joins TRBV27 to TRBJ2-2; D is perhaps TRBD1 (5 bases). Trimming left V 8 bases short and J 4 bases short, with 14 bases between. This CDR3 contains 14 residues. The germline V gene has CDR1 MNHEY and CDR2 SMNVEV (reference sequence).

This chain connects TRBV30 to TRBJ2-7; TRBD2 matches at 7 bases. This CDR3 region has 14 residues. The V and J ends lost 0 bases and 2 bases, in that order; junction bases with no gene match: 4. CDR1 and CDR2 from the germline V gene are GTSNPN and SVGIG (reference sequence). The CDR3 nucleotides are TGTGCCTGGAGTGTACTTCGGGGGGCCTACGAGCAGTACTTC. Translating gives CAWSVLRGAYEQYF.

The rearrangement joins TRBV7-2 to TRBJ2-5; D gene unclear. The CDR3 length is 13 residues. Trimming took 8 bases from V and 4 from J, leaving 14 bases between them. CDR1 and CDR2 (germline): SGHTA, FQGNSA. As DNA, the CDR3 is TGTGCCAGCGCCAATCGGAATTCAGAGACCCAGTACTTC. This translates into CASANRNSETQYF.

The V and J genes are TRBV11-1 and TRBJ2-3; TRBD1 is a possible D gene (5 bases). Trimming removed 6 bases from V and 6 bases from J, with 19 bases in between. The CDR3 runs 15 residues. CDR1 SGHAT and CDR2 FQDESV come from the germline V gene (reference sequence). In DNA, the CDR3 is TGTGCCAGCAGGTATGAGGACAAACCCGCGGATACGCAGTATTTT. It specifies CASRYEDKPADTQYF.

CDR3 nucleotides: TGTGCCAGCAGCTACGACAGGGGGAAAAATTCACCCCTCCACTTT. Translating gives CASSYDRGKNSPLHF. The V and J genes are TRBV5-4 and TRBJ1-6; TRBD1 aligns across 9 bases. Unmatched junction bases numbered 5, after V lost 3 bases and J lost 7 bases. Per germline, CDR1 SGHNT and CDR2 YYREEE (reference sequence). The CDR3 consists of 15 residues.